This T cell receptor beta chain was recovered during a study of Graves' ophthalmopathy and Graves' hyperthyroidism. Study summary: Peripheral blood was collected at initial diagnosis, before any treatment. Regarding the study as a whole: Clonotypes were expanded in thyroid at above 0.001 frequency, and most also appeared in blood.

A note on this clonotype: Its antigen is unknown.

TCR beta CDR3 regions were amplified from RNA transcripts. Investigators did first-round RT-PCR with HTBI primers, then second-round multiplex PCR. TCRdb re-called the multiplex PCR reads with MiXCR, one entry per CDR3 protein. The sample records about 400,000 distinct CDR3 sequences, 15% to 20% being singletons. This CDR3 has 14 amino acids. The ends were cut back, 8 bases at V and 3 bases at J, with 17 bases in the middle. Germline V gene data show CDR1 as MDHEN and CDR2 as SYDVKM. The source of the PBMCs was roughly 10 ml of fresh peripheral blood. The TCR originated in a woman younger than 35 with Graves' ophthalmopathy. The chain combines TRBV28 with TRBJ2-7, with D possibly being TRBD1 (6 bases). Sequencing was done on a sample of peripheral blood. The CDR3 DNA sequence: TGTGCCAGCGAATCTCAGGGGCCCCGCTACGAGCAGTACTTC. Translation gives CASESQGPRYEQYF.